The 20 T cell receptor beta chains listed next were all sequenced from one sample in a study of regulatory T cells in long-lasting Graves disease. Time point: newly diagnosed GD, antithyroid drugs for less than 3 months. The TCR library was prepared using RNA isolated from PBMCs. CDR3 regions were amplified by Arm-PCR using iRepertoire HTBI primers to build TCR beta libraries. A single record per CDR3 protein comes from TCRdb applying MiXCR to the multiplex PCR reads. The table shows about 360,000 distinct CDR3 sequences, with 15% to 20% occurring only once. These data are also associated with another study on T cells in Graves' hyperthyroidism and ophthalmopathy.

The input for sequencing was peripheral blood mononuclear cells (PBMCs), taken at new diagnosis, from a patient treated with antithyroid drugs. The receptors come from a woman aged 18-29 years with Graves disease.

This clonotype was counted at least ten times. The chain links TRBV5-1 to TRBJ1-2; TRBD1 matches at 9 bases. This CDR3 comprises 13 residues. V gave up 4 bases and J gave up 8 bases; unmatched junction bases: 6. The germline CDR1 and CDR2 sequences are SGHRS and YFSETQ. CDR3: CASSRGQGEGYTF. In DNA, the CDR3 is TGCGCCAGCAGCCGGGGACAGGGAGAAGGCTACACCTTC.

This clonotype was seen many times. The rearrangement joins TRBV7-3 to TRBJ1-5, with D hard to call. The CDR3 runs to 13 residues. Germline values: CDR1 SGHTA, CDR2 FQGTGA. V lost 1 base, J lost 7 bases, and 8 bases lay in between. The CDR3 loop is CASSLSLGQPQHF. The CDR3 DNA is TGTGCCAGCAGCTTAAGTCTGGGACAGCCCCAGCATTTT. Full variable domain (missing parts from reference TRBV7-3 and TRBJ1-5): GAGVSQTPSNKVTEKGKYVELRCDPISGHTALYWYRQSLGQGPEFLIYFQGTGAADDSGLPNDRFFAVRPEGSVSTLKIQRTERGDSAVYLCASSLSLGQPQHFGDGTRLSIL.

The V gene is TRBV24-1, the J gene TRBJ2-1, with TRBD2 matching 14 bases. J lost 9 bases, V lost 5 bases, and 11 bases had no gene match. Germline V CDR1 and CDR2: KGHDR, SFDVKD. This CDR3 comprises 17 residues. In DNA form, the CDR3 reads TGTGCCACCAGTGTTTCTCCGGGACTAGCGGGAGTAGCTGAGCAGTTCTTC. Translating it yields CATSVSPGLAGVAEQFF.

V is TRBV7-9 and J is TRBJ2-1; 13 bases map to TRBD2. Germline CDR1 SEHNR, CDR2 FQNEAQ (reference sequence). The CDR3 has 17 amino acids. V was pared by 5 bases and J by 4 bases, with 8 bases of the junction left unmatched. CDR3 in amino acids: CASSPRTSGSFYNEQFF. CDR3 sequence (DNA): TGTGCCAGCAGCCCACGGACTAGCGGGAGCTTTTACAATGAGCAGTTCTTC.

This clonotype showed up many times. The rearrangement links TRBV28 to TRBJ2-3; D possibly corresponds to TRBD2 (6 bases). Germline CDR1 reads MDHEN; CDR2 reads SYDVKM. The CDR3 length is 12 residues. The V end was cut by 6 bases, the J end by 5 bases, with 9 bases between. The CDR3: CASREAGDTQYF. The CDR3 nucleotides read TGTGCCAGCAGGGAAGCGGGAGATACGCAGTATTTT.

Ten or more counts support this clonotype. The rearrangement uses TRBV2 and TRBJ2-7, with D perhaps TRBD2 (6 bases). The CDR3 extends over 14 amino acids. Between the trimmed V and J ends, which lost 5 bases and 2 bases, there was a span of 13 bases. From germline, CDR1 is SNHLY and CDR2 FYNNEI. The CDR3 sequence: CASSTRDPTYEQYF. The CDR3 DNA sequence: TGTGCCAGCAGTACGCGGGACCCAACCTACGAGCAGTACTTC.

This clonotype was counted between two and nine times. The chain has TRBV19 and TRBJ1-4; 8 bases are a match to TRBD1. Germline V gene data show CDR1 as LNHDA and CDR2 as SQIVND (reference sequence). J lost 8 bases, V lost 5 bases, and 4 bases had no gene match. This CDR3 contains 13 residues. CDR3 loop: CASSSQGAEKLFF. The CDR3 DNA follows: TGTGCCAGTAGTTCCCAGGGGGCGGAAAAACTGTTTTTT.

This clonotype was observed many times. The chain carries TRBV12-3 or TRBV12-4 and TRBJ1-4; D perhaps matches TRBD1 (5 bases). The CDR3 spans 16 residues. Trimming shortened V by 2 bases and J by 3 bases, and 13 bases separated the two germline ends. The CDR3 region is CASSLNVGGSNEKLFF. CDR3 DNA: TGTGCCAGCAGTTTAAACGTCGGGGGATCTAATGAAAAACTGTTTTTT.

This clonotype was recorded at least ten times. The J gene is TRBJ2-1, the V gene TRBV28; perhaps TRBD2 as D (6 bases). V was clipped by 1 base and J by 2 bases, with 15 bases between them. This CDR3 has 17 residues. Germline V gene data show CDR1 as MDHEN and CDR2 as SYDVKM. The CDR3 DNA reads as TGTGCCAGCAGTTTATCGTCTGGGGCGGGACCCTACAATGAGCAGTTCTTC. Translation gives CASSLSSGAGPYNEQFF.

Ten or more counts support this clonotype. The genes are TRBV3-1 and TRBJ1-1; 8 positions agree with TRBD1. Germline loops: CDR1 LGHDT, CDR2 YNNKEL (reference sequence). The CDR3 covers 16 residues. The ends lost 2 bases at V and 3 bases at J; junction bases unmatched: 8. CDR3 loop: CASSQPPGQGYTEAFF. CDR3 sequence (DNA): TGTGCCAGCAGCCAACCCCCCGGACAGGGCTACACTGAAGCTTTCTTT.

The V call is TRBV20-1, the J call TRBJ2-6; TRBD1 matches at 10 bases. CDR1 DFQATT and CDR2 SNEGSKA come from the germline V gene (reference sequence). V lost 5 bases to trimming and J lost 4 bases; unmatched junction nucleotides: 11. The CDR3 extends over 17 amino acids. This CDR3 reads CSAGAGTGVDGANVLTF. In nucleotides, the CDR3 is TGCAGTGCTGGGGCCGGGACAGGGGTGGACGGGGCCAACGTCCTGACTTTC.

This clonotype occurred a few times. DNA of the CDR3: TGTGCCACCAGCAGAAGAGGTGGGGGGGAGCGTGGCTACACCTTC. Its protein is CATSRRGGGERGYTF. The rearrangement joins TRBV15 to TRBJ1-2, with D tentatively TRBD1 (5 bases). Germline lookup yields CDR1 LNHNV and CDR2 YYDKDF (reference sequence). This CDR3 comprises 15 residues. Trimming removed 2 bases from V and 7 bases from J, with 17 bases in between.

This clonotype was counted only a few times. This chain uses TRBV3-1 with TRBJ1-1; D gene ambiguous. V lost 5 bases to trimming and J lost 4 bases, with 20 bases between them. The germline gives CDR1 LGHDT, CDR2 YNNKEL (reference sequence). This CDR3 spans 16 amino acids. The CDR3 nucleotides are TGTGCCAGCAGCGTAGACTCTGGGGAGCTAGGCACTGAAGCTTTCTTT. Its translation: CASSVDSGELGTEAFF.

This clonotype has just a few counts. V is TRBV19 and J is TRBJ1-5; D is ambiguous. The CDR3 contains 13 residues. V lost 2 bases to trimming and J lost 4 bases, with 6 bases between them. Germline V lookup: CDR1 LNHDA, CDR2 SQIVND (reference sequence). The CDR3 DNA reads as TGTGCCAGTAGTATACAGGCAAATCAGCCCCAGCATTTT. Protein: CASSIQANQPQHF.

The CDR3 is CASSVGAGALNTEAFF. The CDR3 bases are TGTGCCAGCAGCGTAGGGGCAGGGGCCCTGAACACTGAAGCTTTCTTT. This rearrangement joins TRBV9 to TRBJ1-1, with D possibly matching TRBD1 (6 bases). Looked up from germline, CDR1 is SGDLS and CDR2 is YYNGEE. CDR3 length: 16 amino acids. The V end lost 0 bases, the J end lost 0 bases, and 12 bases lay between the germline ends.

This clonotype was counted ten times or more. The chain recombines TRBV3-1 with TRBJ1-2, with unresolved D. The germline CDR1 and CDR2 sequences are LGHDT and YNNKEL (reference sequence). V was pared by 2 bases and J by 8 bases, with 12 bases between. The CDR3 contains 13 residues. CDR3 DNA sequence: TGTGCCAGCAGCCAATTGGGCTCCAGCGGCTACACCTTC. Translating gives CASSQLGSSGYTF.

There are many counts of this clonotype. The rearrangement joins TRBV5-1 to TRBJ2-5; TRBD2 aligns across 8 bases. This CDR3 spans 16 amino acids. Germline values: CDR1 SGHRS, CDR2 YFSETQ. The V segment lost 2 bases and the J segment 3 bases; nucleotides outside the gene matches: 9. CDR3 coding DNA: TGCGCCAGCAGCTTCCTAGCGGGCCTGGCGAAAGAGACCCAGTACTTC. Translation: CASSFLAGLAKETQYF.

In its sample, this clonotype was seen a few times. One junction end does not reproduce the germline sequence, and a read error may be involved. The CDR3 nucleotides are TGTGCCAGCAGTTTAGGCGGGTCAACTAATGAAAAACCGTTTTTT. This encodes CASSLGGSTNEKPFF. The V call is TRBV28, the J call TRBJ1-4; D is unresolved. The germline V gene has CDR1 MDHEN and CDR2 SYDVKM. The CDR3 loop spans 15 amino acids.

This clonotype was seen a handful of times. The CDR3 DNA reads TGTGCCAGCTCACTTGCTGACGTGAGTGGCTACACCTTC. Translated: CASSLADVSGYTF. The chain links TRBV18 to TRBJ1-2; no clear D gene. In germline, CDR1 is KGHSH, CDR2 LQKENI. CDR3 size: 13 residues. V lost 4 bases, J lost 7 bases, and 13 bases lay in between. The full variable domain, with the rest looked up from reference TRBV18 and TRBJ1-2, is NAGVMQNPRHLVRRRGQEARLRCSPMKGHSHVYWYRQLPEEGLKFMVYLQKENIIDESGMPKERFSAEFPKEGPSILRIQQVVRGDSAAYFCASSLADVSGYTFGSGTRLTVV.

This clonotype showed up many times. This chain joins TRBV12-3 or TRBV12-4 and TRBJ1-4; no clear D gene. The CDR3 is 17 amino acids. V dropped 6 bases and J dropped 0 bases, with 17 bases sitting between them. The CDR3 DNA sequence: TGTGCCAGCAGCCCAATCCAAAGCCCGGCAACTAATGAAAAACTGTTTTTT. Translation: CASSPIQSPATNEKLFF.